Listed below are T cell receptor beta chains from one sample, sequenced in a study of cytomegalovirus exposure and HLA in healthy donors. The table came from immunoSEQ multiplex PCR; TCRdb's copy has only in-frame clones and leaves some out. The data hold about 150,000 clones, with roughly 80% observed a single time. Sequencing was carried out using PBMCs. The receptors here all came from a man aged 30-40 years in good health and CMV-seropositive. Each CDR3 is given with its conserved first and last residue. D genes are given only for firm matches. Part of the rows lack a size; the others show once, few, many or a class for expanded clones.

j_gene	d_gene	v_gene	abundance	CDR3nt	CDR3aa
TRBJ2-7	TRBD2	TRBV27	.	TGTGCCAGCAACGACGGACTAGCGGGGAACTACGAGCAGTACTTC	CASNDGLAGNYEQYF
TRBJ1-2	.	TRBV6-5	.	TGTGCCAGCAGTTACTCCGCAGGGCGGGGCTACACCTTC	CASSYSAGRGYTF
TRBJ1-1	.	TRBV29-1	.	TGCAGCGTTTCCCGACAGAACACTGAAGCTTTCTTT	CSVSRQNTEAFF
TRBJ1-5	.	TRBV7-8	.	TGTGCCAGCAGCCCCGGAGAACGTCAGCCCCAGCATTTT	CASSPGERQPQHF
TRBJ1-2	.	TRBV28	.	TGTGCCAGCAGTGCGGAACAGACGGGAACCTATGGCTACACCTTC	CASSAEQTGTYGYTF
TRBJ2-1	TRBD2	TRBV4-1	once	TGCGCCAGCAGCCAAGGGGATGCTAGCGGGGCCTCCTACAATGAGCAGTTCTTC	CASSQGDASGASYNEQFF
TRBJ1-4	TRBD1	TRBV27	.	TGTGCCAGCAGCGTGGACAGGCTTGAAAAACTGTTTTTT	CASSVDRLEKLFF
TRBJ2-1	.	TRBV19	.	TGTGCCAGTAGTATAGGCCCAGGGCGCAATGAGCAGTTCTTC	CASSIGPGRNEQFF
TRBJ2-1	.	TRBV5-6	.	TGTGCCAGCAGTCAAGAAATAAACACCTACAATGAGCAGTTCTTC	CASSQEINTYNEQFF
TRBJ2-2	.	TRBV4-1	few	TGCGCCAGCAGCCAAGAATCATGGGGGCGAACGAACACCGGGGAGCTGTTTTTT	CASSQESWGRTNTGELFF
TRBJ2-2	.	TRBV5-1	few	TGCGCCAGCAGCCCCAGACAGGAAAACACCGGGGAGCTGTTTTTT	CASSPRQENTGELFF
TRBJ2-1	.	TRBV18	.	TGTGCCAGCTCACCGTCCGCCGGGGGAGGCGAGCAGTTCTTC	CASSPSAGGGEQFF
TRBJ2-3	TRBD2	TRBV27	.	TGTGCCAGCAGTCTCACCGGGACTAGCGGCACAGATACGCAGTATTTT	CASSLTGTSGTDTQYF
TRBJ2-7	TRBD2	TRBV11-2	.	TGTGCCAGCAGCTCATGGACTAGCGGAACCTACGAGCAGTACTTC	CASSSWTSGTYEQYF
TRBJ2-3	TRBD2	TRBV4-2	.	TGTGCCAGCAGCCCTAAAGCGGGAAGGGGCACAGATACGCAGTATTTT	CASSPKAGRGTDTQYF
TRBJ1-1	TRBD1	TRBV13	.	TGTGCCAGCAGCCAAGAGGGGACAGCCAGATGTGAAGCTTTCTTT	CASSQEGTARCEAFF
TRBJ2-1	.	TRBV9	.	TGTGCCAGCAGCAATAACCCCTCGGCCAGCCTGGGCGCCTCCTACAATGAGCAGTTCTTC	CASSNNPSASLGASYNEQFF
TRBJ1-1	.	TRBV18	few	TGTGCCAGCTCACAGCGTGACGGAGCCTACACTGAAGCTTTCTTT	CASSQRDGAYTEAFF
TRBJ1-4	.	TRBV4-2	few	TGTGCCAGCAGCCAAGGAGGGAATGGGGTTAATGAAAAACTGTTTTTT	CASSQGGNGVNEKLFF
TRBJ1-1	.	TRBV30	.	TGTGCCTGGCGGCCGACAGACCCATCTGAAGCTTTCTTT	CAWRPTDPSEAFF
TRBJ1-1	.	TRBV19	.	TGTGCCAGTAGTATGGTCGGAGTGAACACTGAAGCTTTCTTT	CASSMVGVNTEAFF
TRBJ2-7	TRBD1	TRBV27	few	TGTGCCAGCACTCCGGGACAGGATCTCTACGAGCAGTACTTC	CASTPGQDLYEQYF